These T cell receptor beta chains were read from a single sample in a study of beta chain features in type 1 diabetes. Using immunoSEQ multiplex PCR, the repertoire was profiled, and TCRdb retains in-frame clones only, with some absent. The sample holds some 10,000 clones, approximately 78% seen once. The sample was Tregs from blood. All receptors come from a woman aged 18-29 years in good health. Each CDR3 is given with its conserved first and last residue. D genes are given only for firm matches. Expanded clones get a size class; other rows say once, few or many, or leave the size out.

len: 17
v_gene: TRBV4-2
abundance: NA
d_gene: NA
j_gene: TRBJ1-1
CDR3nt: TGTGCCAGCAGCCAAGATAGCCCTCTCAACGCGAACACTGAAGCTTTCTTT
CDR3aa: CASSQDSPLNANTEAFF

len: 15
v_gene: TRBV19
abundance: NA
d_gene: NA
j_gene: TRBJ1-4
CDR3nt: TGTGCCACCGCAGCAGGAGGTTTGGCTAATGAAAAACTGTTTTTT
CDR3aa: CATAAGGLANEKLFF

len: 14
v_gene: TRBV7-3
abundance: NA
d_gene: NA
j_gene: TRBJ1-2
CDR3nt: TGTGCCAGCAGCCCGGAGGGGTGGCGTTATGGCTACACCTTC
CDR3aa: CASSPEGWRYGYTF

len: 15
v_gene: TRBV5-1
abundance: NA
d_gene: NA
j_gene: TRBJ2-1
CDR3nt: TGCGCCAGCAGCTTGGGCTCGAGCTCCTACAATGAGCAGTTCTTC
CDR3aa: CASSLGSSSYNEQFF

len: 17
v_gene: TRBV11-3
abundance: once
d_gene: TRBD2
j_gene: TRBJ2-2
CDR3nt: TGTGCCAGCAGCTTAGTCCCCTGGTCGGGGGGCACCGGGGAGCTGTTTTTT
CDR3aa: CASSLVPWSGGTGELFF

len: 15
v_gene: TRBV6-6
abundance: NA
d_gene: TRBD2
j_gene: TRBJ2-7
CDR3nt: TGTGCCAGCAGTATTACTAGCGGGAGCTCCTACGAGCAGTACTTC
CDR3aa: CASSITSGSSYEQYF

len: 15
v_gene: TRBV5-1
abundance: NA
d_gene: TRBD1
j_gene: TRBJ2-2
CDR3nt: TGCGCCAGCAGCCCGGACAGGCTGAACACCGGGGAGCTGTTTTTT
CDR3aa: CASSPDRLNTGELFF

len: 17
v_gene: TRBV19
abundance: NA
d_gene: NA
j_gene: TRBJ2-2
CDR3nt: TGTGCCAGTAAACCAGCGGAGTTGATCGCGAACACCGGGGAGCTGTTTTTT
CDR3aa: CASKPAELIANTGELFF

len: 14
v_gene: TRBV6-6
abundance: NA
d_gene: TRBD1
j_gene: TRBJ1-2
CDR3nt: TGTGCCAGCAACCCGACAGGGGGCGGGAATGGCTACACCTTC
CDR3aa: CASNPTGGGNGYTF

len: 14
v_gene: TRBV7-8
abundance: NA
d_gene: NA
j_gene: TRBJ2-1
CDR3nt: TGTGCCAGCAGCTTAAGTACTAGCTGGAATGAGCAGTTCTTC
CDR3aa: CASSLSTSWNEQFF

len: 13
v_gene: TRBV5-6
abundance: NA
d_gene: NA
j_gene: TRBJ1-2
CDR3nt: TGTGCCAGCAGCTTGGGACAAGTCTATGGCTACACCTTC
CDR3aa: CASSLGQVYGYTF

len: 11
v_gene: TRBV5-1
abundance: NA
d_gene: NA
j_gene: TRBJ1-2
CDR3nt: TGCGCCAGCAGAGAGGGCAGGGGCTACACCTTC
CDR3aa: CASREGRGYTF

len: 15
v_gene: TRBV30
abundance: NA
d_gene: NA
j_gene: TRBJ2-3
CDR3nt: TGTGCCTGGAGTGTGGGAGCGAAAAGCACAGATACGCAGTATTTT
CDR3aa: CAWSVGAKSTDTQYF

len: 18
v_gene: TRBV13
abundance: NA
d_gene: TRBD2
j_gene: TRBJ2-1
CDR3nt: TGTGCCAGCAGCCCCTCCGGGACTAGCGGGGGCTCCTACAATGAGCAGTTCTTC
CDR3aa: CASSPSGTSGGSYNEQFF

len: 15
v_gene: TRBV30
abundance: NA
d_gene: NA
j_gene: TRBJ2-5
CDR3nt: TGTGCCTGGAGCGGGGGACTTGCGGGACAAGAGACCCAGTACTTC
CDR3aa: CAWSGGLAGQETQYF

len: 15
v_gene: TRBV7-6
abundance: NA
d_gene: TRBD1
j_gene: TRBJ2-7
CDR3nt: TGTGCCAGCAGCCGAGACAGGGGGCGATCCTACGAGCAGTACTTC
CDR3aa: CASSRDRGRSYEQYF

len: 12
v_gene: TRBV5-4
abundance: NA
d_gene: NA
j_gene: TRBJ2-1
CDR3nt: TGTGCCAGCAGCCTGGGCGGCTATGAGCAGTTCTTC
CDR3aa: CASSLGGYEQFF

len: 15
v_gene: TRBV18
abundance: few
d_gene: NA
j_gene: TRBJ2-2
CDR3nt: TGTGCCAGCTCACGGGACAAGACCAACACCGGGGAGCTGTTTTTT
CDR3aa: CASSRDKTNTGELFF

len: 17
v_gene: TRBV28
abundance: few
d_gene: TRBD1
j_gene: TRBJ2-2
CDR3nt: TGTGCCAGCAGTATGACAGGGCCTTCCTGGAACACCGGGGAGCTGTTTTTT
CDR3aa: CASSMTGPSWNTGELFF

len: 16
v_gene: TRBV4-1
abundance: NA
d_gene: NA
j_gene: TRBJ2-5
CDR3nt: TGCGCCAGCAGCCAAGATCCTCGGGGTGGCCAAGAGACCCAGTACTTC
CDR3aa: CASSQDPRGGQETQYF

len: 15
v_gene: TRBV6-1
abundance: once
d_gene: TRBD2
j_gene: TRBJ2-2
CDR3nt: TGTGCCAGCGGGAGGGAGACAGCCAGAACCGGGGAGCTGTTTTTT
CDR3aa: CASGRETARTGELFF

len: 14
v_gene: TRBV15
abundance: NA
d_gene: NA
j_gene: TRBJ1-1
CDR3nt: TGTGCCACCAGCAGAGGGGCCATGAACACTGAAGCTTTCTTT
CDR3aa: CATSRGAMNTEAFF

len: 17
v_gene: TRBV5-1
abundance: NA
d_gene: NA
j_gene: TRBJ1-2
CDR3nt: TGCGCCAGCAGCCCCACGCCGTACAGGACCACCAACTATGGCTACACCTTC
CDR3aa: CASSPTPYRTTNYGYTF

len: 14
v_gene: TRBV7-6
abundance: once
d_gene: TRBD1
j_gene: TRBJ2-7
CDR3nt: TGTGCCAGCAGCTGGGGACAGGGTGCCTACGAGCAGTACTTC
CDR3aa: CASSWGQGAYEQYF

len: 18
v_gene: TRBV23-1
abundance: NA
d_gene: TRBD1
j_gene: TRBJ1-4
CDR3nt: TGCGCCAGCAGTCCCCCGTGCAGGGGGCTGGCAACTAATGAAAAACTGTTTTTT
CDR3aa: CASSPPCRGLATNEKLFF

len: 13
v_gene: TRBV2
abundance: NA
d_gene: NA
j_gene: TRBJ2-1
CDR3nt: TGTGCCAGCAGTAGAGGATGGCACAATGAGCAGTTCTTC
CDR3aa: CASSRGWHNEQFF

len: 13
v_gene: TRBV7-2
abundance: NA
d_gene: NA
j_gene: TRBJ2-5
CDR3nt: TGTGCCAGCAGCTTAGTCCCAGGGGAGACCCAGTACTTC
CDR3aa: CASSLVPGETQYF

len: 14
v_gene: TRBV7-9
abundance: NA
d_gene: NA
j_gene: TRBJ2-3
CDR3nt: TGTGCCAGCAGCCCAGGACAGCTCACAGATACGCAGTATTTT
CDR3aa: CASSPGQLTDTQYF

len: 12
v_gene: TRBV5-1
abundance: NA
d_gene: NA
j_gene: TRBJ2-3
CDR3nt: TGCGCCAGCAGCTTCGTTACAGATACGCAGTATTTT
CDR3aa: CASSFVTDTQYF

len: 13
v_gene: TRBV9
abundance: NA
d_gene: NA
j_gene: TRBJ1-5
CDR3nt: TGTGCCAGCAGCGTCGGGACAAATCAGCCCCAGCATTTT
CDR3aa: CASSVGTNQPQHF

len: 16
v_gene: TRBV15
abundance: NA
d_gene: NA
j_gene: TRBJ1-5
CDR3nt: TGTGCCACCAGCAGAGCCGGCAGGGGAGTCGGTCAGCCCCAGCATTTT
CDR3aa: CATSRAGRGVGQPQHF

len: 17
v_gene: TRBV5-5
abundance: NA
d_gene: TRBD1
j_gene: TRBJ2-6
CDR3nt: TGTGCCAGCAGCCCTGTGACAGGGCCAACTGGGGCCAACGTCCTGACTTTC
CDR3aa: CASSPVTGPTGANVLTF

len: 15
v_gene: TRBV27
abundance: NA
d_gene: TRBD1
j_gene: TRBJ1-2
CDR3nt: TGTGCCAGCAGTCCCCGGACAGGGGGAAACTATGGCTACACCTTC
CDR3aa: CASSPRTGGNYGYTF

len: 13
v_gene: TRBV5-1
abundance: NA
d_gene: TRBD1
j_gene: TRBJ2-3
CDR3nt: TGCGCCAGCAGCCCGACAGGGGGAGATACGCAGTATTTT
CDR3aa: CASSPTGGDTQYF

len: 12
v_gene: TRBV30
abundance: NA
d_gene: NA
j_gene: TRBJ2-7
CDR3nt: TGTGCCTGGAGTCCACTAGGAAACGAGCAGTACTTC
CDR3aa: CAWSPLGNEQYF

len: 18
v_gene: TRBV25-1
abundance: NA
d_gene: TRBD2
j_gene: TRBJ2-3
CDR3nt: TGTGCCAGCAGTGCCGCCGGGACTAGCGGGAGCCTCACAGATACGCAGTATTTT
CDR3aa: CASSAAGTSGSLTDTQYF

len: 13
v_gene: TRBV7-8
abundance: few
d_gene: NA
j_gene: TRBJ2-7
CDR3nt: TGTGCCAGCAGCCTGCGAGGCCGGGGCGAGCAGTACTTC
CDR3aa: CASSLRGRGEQYF

len: 13
v_gene: TRBV6-5
abundance: NA
d_gene: NA
j_gene: TRBJ1-1
CDR3nt: TGTGCCAGCAGTTACCCCTGGGGGGGGGAAGCTTTCTTT
CDR3aa: CASSYPWGGEAFF

len: 17
v_gene: TRBV9
abundance: once
d_gene: TRBD2
j_gene: TRBJ2-3
CDR3nt: TGTGCCAGCAGCGTAGTTGGTAGCGGGCTCGGCACAGATACGCAGTATTTT
CDR3aa: CASSVVGSGLGTDTQYF

len: 15
v_gene: TRBV18
abundance: NA
d_gene: NA
j_gene: TRBJ2-1
CDR3nt: TGTGCCAGCTCACCCATGGGACTTAAGGGCAATGAGCAGTTCTTC
CDR3aa: CASSPMGLKGNEQFF

len: 15
v_gene: TRBV6-1
abundance: few
d_gene: TRBD2
j_gene: TRBJ2-1
CDR3nt: TGTGCCAGCAGTGTGGCTAGCGGGAGGTTGCATGAGCAGTTCTTC
CDR3aa: CASSVASGRLHEQFF

len: 11
v_gene: TRBV19
abundance: NA
d_gene: NA
j_gene: TRBJ1-1
CDR3nt: TGTGCCAGTAGAAGGAGCACTGAAGCTTTCTTT
CDR3aa: CASRRSTEAFF

len: 14
v_gene: TRBV5-1
abundance: NA
d_gene: NA
j_gene: TRBJ2-7
CDR3nt: TGCGCCAGCAGCTTGGTATCAGGGTCCTACGAGCAGTACTTC
CDR3aa: CASSLVSGSYEQYF

len: 11
v_gene: TRBV6-6
abundance: NA
d_gene: NA
j_gene: TRBJ1-2
CDR3nt: TGTGCCAGCAGTTACTCGAGCGGCTACACCTTC
CDR3aa: CASSYSSGYTF

len: 14
v_gene: TRBV11-2
abundance: once
d_gene: TRBD1
j_gene: TRBJ1-1
CDR3nt: TGTGCCAGCAGTCCCGGGACAGGGACCACTGAAGCTTTCTTT
CDR3aa: CASSPGTGTTEAFF

len: 17
v_gene: TRBV5-8
abundance: NA
d_gene: TRBD2
j_gene: TRBJ2-5
CDR3nt: TGTGCCAGCAGTTACTATTTACTAGCGAACTCCGGGGAGACCCAGTACTTC
CDR3aa: CASSYYLLANSGETQYF

len: 14
v_gene: TRBV29-1
abundance: once
d_gene: TRBD1
j_gene: TRBJ2-1
CDR3nt: TGCAGCGTTGATTCCAGGGGGCTACGACATGAGCAGTTCTTC
CDR3aa: CSVDSRGLRHEQFF

len: 14
v_gene: TRBV6-1
abundance: few
d_gene: NA
j_gene: TRBJ1-1
CDR3nt: TGTGCCACCGTCCGAGTGATAAGGAACACTGAAGCTTTCTTT
CDR3aa: CATVRVIRNTEAFF

len: 12
v_gene: TRBV5-1
abundance: NA
d_gene: NA
j_gene: TRBJ2-5
CDR3nt: TGCGCCAGCAGGGGCGCCCAAGAGACCCAGTACTTC
CDR3aa: CASRGAQETQYF

len: 15
v_gene: TRBV7-9
abundance: NA
d_gene: TRBD2
j_gene: TRBJ2-3
CDR3nt: TGTGCCAGCAGCCGAGGGACTAGCCCCACAGATACGCAGTATTTT
CDR3aa: CASSRGTSPTDTQYF

len: 13
v_gene: TRBV7-9
abundance: NA
d_gene: NA
j_gene: TRBJ1-1
CDR3nt: TGTGCCAGCAGCTTACAGGGGAACACTGAAGCTTTCTTT
CDR3aa: CASSLQGNTEAFF

len: 14
v_gene: TRBV5-1
abundance: once
d_gene: TRBD1
j_gene: TRBJ2-7
CDR3nt: TGCGCCAGCAGCTTGGGACAGGGGGGCTACGAGCAGTACTTC
CDR3aa: CASSLGQGGYEQYF

len: 15
v_gene: TRBV6-5
abundance: NA
d_gene: TRBD2
j_gene: TRBJ2-1
CDR3nt: TGTGCCAGCAGCTCCCGTAGCGGGAGGGACAATGAGCAGTTCTTC
CDR3aa: CASSSRSGRDNEQFF

len: 12
v_gene: TRBV30
abundance: NA
d_gene: TRBD2
j_gene: TRBJ2-7
CDR3nt: TGTGCCTGGAGTACGGGGGGAAGCGAGCAGTACTTC
CDR3aa: CAWSTGGSEQYF

len: 15
v_gene: TRBV19
abundance: NA
d_gene: NA
j_gene: TRBJ1-2
CDR3nt: TGTGCCAGTACCCCACATTTCCTGACTAACTATGGCTACACCTTC
CDR3aa: CASTPHFLTNYGYTF

len: 13
v_gene: TRBV9
abundance: NA
d_gene: NA
j_gene: TRBJ1-1
CDR3nt: TGTGCCAGCAGCTGGAGCGGGAACACTGAAGCTTTCTTT
CDR3aa: CASSWSGNTEAFF

len: 13
v_gene: TRBV19
abundance: once
d_gene: TRBD2
j_gene: TRBJ2-5
CDR3nt: TGTGCCACGGCTAGCGGACCTTGGGTAACCCAGTACTTC
CDR3aa: CATASGPWVTQYF

len: 17
v_gene: TRBV10-2
abundance: once
d_gene: TRBD1
j_gene: TRBJ2-7
CDR3nt: TGCGCCAGCAGTGTCGGGACAGGGAGACTTAGCTCCTACGAGCAGTACTTC
CDR3aa: CASSVGTGRLSSYEQYF

len: 14
v_gene: TRBV6-5
abundance: NA
d_gene: TRBD2
j_gene: TRBJ2-1
CDR3nt: TGTGCCAGCAGCCTAAGCGGGAGCCGTAATGAGCAGTTCTTC
CDR3aa: CASSLSGSRNEQFF

len: 13
v_gene: TRBV21-1
abundance: NA
d_gene: NA
j_gene: TRBJ2-7
CDR3nt: TGTGCCAGCAGCAAAAATACAGACTACGAGCAGTACTTC
CDR3aa: CASSKNTDYEQYF